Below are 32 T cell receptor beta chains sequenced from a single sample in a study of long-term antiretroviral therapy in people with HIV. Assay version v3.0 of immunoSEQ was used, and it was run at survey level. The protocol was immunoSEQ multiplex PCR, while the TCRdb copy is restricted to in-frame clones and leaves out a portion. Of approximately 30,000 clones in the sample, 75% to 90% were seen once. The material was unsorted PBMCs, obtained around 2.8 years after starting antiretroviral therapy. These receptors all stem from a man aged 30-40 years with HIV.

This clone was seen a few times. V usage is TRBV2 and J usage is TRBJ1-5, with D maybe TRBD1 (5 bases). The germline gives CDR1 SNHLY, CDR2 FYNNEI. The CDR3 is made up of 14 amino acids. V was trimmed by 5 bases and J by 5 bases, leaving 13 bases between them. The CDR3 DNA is TGTGCCAGCAGTAGGGGCAGGCTGGATCAGCCCCAGCATTTT. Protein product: CASSRGRLDQPQHF.

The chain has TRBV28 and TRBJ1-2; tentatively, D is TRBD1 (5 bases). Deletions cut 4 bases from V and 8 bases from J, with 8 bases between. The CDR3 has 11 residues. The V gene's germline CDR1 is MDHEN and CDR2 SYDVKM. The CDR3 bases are TGTGCCAGCAGTTGGAGGGGCGGCTACACCTTC. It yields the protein CASSWRGGYTF.

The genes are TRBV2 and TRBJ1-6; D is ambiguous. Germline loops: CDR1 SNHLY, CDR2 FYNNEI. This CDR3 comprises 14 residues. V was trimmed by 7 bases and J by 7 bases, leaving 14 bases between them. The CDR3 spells CASTMDGRNSPLHF. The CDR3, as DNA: TGTGCCAGCACCATGGACGGGAGAAATTCACCCCTCCACTTT.

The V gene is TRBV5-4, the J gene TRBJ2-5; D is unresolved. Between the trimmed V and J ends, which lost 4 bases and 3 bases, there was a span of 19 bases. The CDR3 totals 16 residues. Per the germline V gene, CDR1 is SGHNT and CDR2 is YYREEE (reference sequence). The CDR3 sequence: CASSLPAGARKETQYF. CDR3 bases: TGTGCCAGCAGCCTCCCGGCTGGTGCCCGAAAAGAGACCCAGTACTTC.

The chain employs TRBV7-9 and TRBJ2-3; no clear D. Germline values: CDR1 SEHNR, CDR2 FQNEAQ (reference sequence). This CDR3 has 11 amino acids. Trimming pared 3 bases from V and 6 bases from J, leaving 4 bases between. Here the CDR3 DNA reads TGTGCCAGCAGCTTTTCCGATACGCAGTATTTT. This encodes CASSFSDTQYF.

CDR3 residues: CASCRLGTDTQYF. CDR3 sequence (DNA): TGTGCCAGCTGTAGGTTGGGGACAGATACGCAGTATTTT. The chain employs TRBV2 and TRBJ2-3; D ambiguous. The CDR3 has 13 amino acids. CDR1 SNHLY and CDR2 FYNNEI come from the germline V gene. V lost 8 bases to trimming and J lost 3 bases, with 12 bases between them.

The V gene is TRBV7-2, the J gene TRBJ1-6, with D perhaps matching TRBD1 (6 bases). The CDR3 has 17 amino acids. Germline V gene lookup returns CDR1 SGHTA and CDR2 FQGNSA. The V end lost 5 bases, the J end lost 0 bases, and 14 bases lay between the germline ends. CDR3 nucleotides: TGTGCCAGCAGCCCGTGGACAGCCACCTCCTATAATTCACCCCTCCACTTT. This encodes CASSPWTATSYNSPLHF.

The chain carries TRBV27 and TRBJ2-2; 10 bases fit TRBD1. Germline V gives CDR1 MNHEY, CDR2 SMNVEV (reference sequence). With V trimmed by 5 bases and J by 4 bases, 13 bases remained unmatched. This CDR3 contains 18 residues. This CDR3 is CASSLQPGDRGSTGELFF. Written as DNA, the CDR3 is TGTGCCAGCAGTCTGCAACCGGGGGACAGGGGAAGCACCGGGGAGCTGTTTTTT.

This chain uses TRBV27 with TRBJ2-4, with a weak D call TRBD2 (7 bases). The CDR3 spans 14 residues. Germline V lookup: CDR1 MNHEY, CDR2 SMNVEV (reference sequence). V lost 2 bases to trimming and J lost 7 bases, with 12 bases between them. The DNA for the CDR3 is TGTGCCAGCAGTTTAGCGGAGGGGGGGAACATTCAGTACTTC. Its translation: CASSLAEGGNIQYF.

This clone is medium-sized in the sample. This chain's CDR3 is CASSQGGAFNEQFF. In nucleotides, the CDR3 is TGCGCCAGCAGCCAAGGGGGAGCTTTCAATGAGCAGTTCTTC. The gene calls are TRBV4-1 and TRBJ2-1; perhaps TRBD2 as D (5 bases). The CDR3 covers 14 residues. Trimming took 1 base from V and 6 from J, leaving 10 bases between them. Germline V CDR1 and CDR2: MGHRA, YSYEKL.

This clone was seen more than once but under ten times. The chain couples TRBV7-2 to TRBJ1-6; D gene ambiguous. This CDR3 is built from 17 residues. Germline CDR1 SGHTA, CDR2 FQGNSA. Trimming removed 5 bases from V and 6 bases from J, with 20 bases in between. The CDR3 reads CASSRSPSSGPNSPLHF. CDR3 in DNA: TGTGCCAGCAGCCGCTCCCCCTCAAGCGGCCCTAATTCACCCCTCCACTTT.

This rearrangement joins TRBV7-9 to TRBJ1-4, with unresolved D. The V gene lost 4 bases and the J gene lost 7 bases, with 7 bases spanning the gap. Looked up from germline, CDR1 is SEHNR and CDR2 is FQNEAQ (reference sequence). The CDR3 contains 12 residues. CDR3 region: CASSSPVEKLFF. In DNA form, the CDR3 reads TGTGCCAGCAGCTCCCCCGTTGAAAAACTGTTTTTT.

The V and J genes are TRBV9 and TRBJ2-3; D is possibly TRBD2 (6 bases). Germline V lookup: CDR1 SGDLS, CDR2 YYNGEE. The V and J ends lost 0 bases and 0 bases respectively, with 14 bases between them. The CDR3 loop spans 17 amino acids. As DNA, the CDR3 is TGTGCCAGCAGCGTAGGTTTGGGGGGTTCTAGCACAGATACGCAGTATTTT. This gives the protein CASSVGLGGSSTDTQYF.

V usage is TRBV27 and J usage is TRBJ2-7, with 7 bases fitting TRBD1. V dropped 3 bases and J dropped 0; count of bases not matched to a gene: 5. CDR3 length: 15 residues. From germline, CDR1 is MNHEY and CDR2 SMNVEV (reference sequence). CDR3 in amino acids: CASSLFRDSSYEQYF. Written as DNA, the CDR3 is TGTGCCAGCAGTTTGTTCCGGGACAGCTCCTACGAGCAGTACTTC.

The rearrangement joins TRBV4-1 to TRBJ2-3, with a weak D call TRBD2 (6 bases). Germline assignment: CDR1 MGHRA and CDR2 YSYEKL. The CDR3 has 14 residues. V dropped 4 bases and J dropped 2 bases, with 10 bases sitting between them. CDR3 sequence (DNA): TGCGCCAGCAGCCCCGGGAGCTACACAGATACGCAGTATTTT. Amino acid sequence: CASSPGSYTDTQYF.

CDR3 DNA: TGCGCCAGCAGCCCCTCTTTGGGGGGTTCCTACGAGCAGTACTTC. This encodes CASSPSLGGSYEQYF. V is TRBV4-1 and J is TRBJ2-7, with a weak D call TRBD2 (6 bases). V gave up 4 bases and J gave up 1 base, with 14 bases separating them. The CDR3 has 15 residues. Germline values: CDR1 MGHRA, CDR2 YSYEKL.

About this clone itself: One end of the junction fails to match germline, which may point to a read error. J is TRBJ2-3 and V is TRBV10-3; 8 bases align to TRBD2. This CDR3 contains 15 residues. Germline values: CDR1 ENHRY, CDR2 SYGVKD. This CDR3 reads CATSGVAGSTDTQYF. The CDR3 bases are TGTGCCACCAGTGGGGTAGCGGGGAGCACAGATACGCAGTATTTT.

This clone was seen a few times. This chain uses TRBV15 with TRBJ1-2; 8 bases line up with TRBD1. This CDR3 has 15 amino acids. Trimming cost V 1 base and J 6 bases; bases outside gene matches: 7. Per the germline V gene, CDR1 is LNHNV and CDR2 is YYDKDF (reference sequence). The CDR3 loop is CATSRVFRGQDGYTF. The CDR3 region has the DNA TGTGCCACCAGCAGAGTGTTCAGGGGGCAGGATGGCTACACCTTC.

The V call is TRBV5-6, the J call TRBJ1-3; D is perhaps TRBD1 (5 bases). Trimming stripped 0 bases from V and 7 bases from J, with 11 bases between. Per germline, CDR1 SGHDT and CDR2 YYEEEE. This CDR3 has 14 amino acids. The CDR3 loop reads CASSLGRGANTIYF. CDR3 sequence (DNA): TGTGCCAGCAGCTTGGGTCGAGGGGCTAACACCATATATTTT.

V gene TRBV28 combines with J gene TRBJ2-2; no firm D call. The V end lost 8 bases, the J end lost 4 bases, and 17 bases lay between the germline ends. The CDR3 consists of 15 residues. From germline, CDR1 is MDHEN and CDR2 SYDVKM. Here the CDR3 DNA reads TGTGCCAGCGGGTTTCTTCTAGGACCCACCGGGGAGCTGTTTTTT. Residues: CASGFLLGPTGELFF. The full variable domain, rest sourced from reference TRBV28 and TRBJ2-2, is DVKVTQSSRYLVKRTGEKVFLECVQDMDHENMFWYRQDPGLGLRLIYFSYDVKMKEKGDIPEGYSVSREKKERFSLILESASTNQTSMYLCASGFLLGPTGELFFGEGSRLTVL.

CDR3 sequence (DNA): TGTGCCAGCAGCGTAGGAGATGCAACTAATGAAAAACTGTTTTTT. Residues: CASSVGDATNEKLFF. V is TRBV9 and J is TRBJ1-4; D gene unclear. The V and J ends lost 0 bases and 0 bases respectively, with 6 bases between them. Per germline, CDR1 SGDLS and CDR2 YYNGEE. The CDR3 has 15 amino acids.

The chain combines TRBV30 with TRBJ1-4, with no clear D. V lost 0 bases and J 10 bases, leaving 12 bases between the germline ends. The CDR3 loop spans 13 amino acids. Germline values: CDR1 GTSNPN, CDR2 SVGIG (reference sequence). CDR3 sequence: CAWSVVAGGKLFF. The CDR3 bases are TGTGCCTGGAGTGTTGTAGCCGGCGGAAAACTGTTTTTT.

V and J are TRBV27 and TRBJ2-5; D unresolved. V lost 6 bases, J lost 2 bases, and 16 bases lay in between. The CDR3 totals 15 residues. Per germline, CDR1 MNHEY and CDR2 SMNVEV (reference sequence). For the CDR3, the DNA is TGTGCCAGCAGGCCCTTGGGCTACTCTCAAGAGACCCAGTACTTC. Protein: CASRPLGYSQETQYF.

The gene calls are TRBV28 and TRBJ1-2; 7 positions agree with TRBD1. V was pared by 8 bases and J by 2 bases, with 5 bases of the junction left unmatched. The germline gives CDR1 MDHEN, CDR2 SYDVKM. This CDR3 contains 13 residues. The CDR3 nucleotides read TGTGCCAGCCACAGGGGAAAAAACTATGGCTACACCTTC. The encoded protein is CASHRGKNYGYTF.

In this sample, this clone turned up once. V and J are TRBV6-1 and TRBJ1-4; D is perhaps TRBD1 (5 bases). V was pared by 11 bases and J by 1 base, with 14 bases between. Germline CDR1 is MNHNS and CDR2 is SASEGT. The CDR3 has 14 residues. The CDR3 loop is CASGLTGTNEKLFF. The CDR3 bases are TGTGCCTCGGGACTAACTGGAACTAATGAAAAACTGTTTTTT.

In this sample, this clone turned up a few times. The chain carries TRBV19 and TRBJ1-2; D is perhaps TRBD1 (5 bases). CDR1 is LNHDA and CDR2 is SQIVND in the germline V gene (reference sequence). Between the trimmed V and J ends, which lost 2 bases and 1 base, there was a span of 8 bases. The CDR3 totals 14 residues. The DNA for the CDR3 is TGTGCCAGTAGTATACGGGGGTTTAACTATGGCTACACCTTC. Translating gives CASSIRGFNYGYTF.

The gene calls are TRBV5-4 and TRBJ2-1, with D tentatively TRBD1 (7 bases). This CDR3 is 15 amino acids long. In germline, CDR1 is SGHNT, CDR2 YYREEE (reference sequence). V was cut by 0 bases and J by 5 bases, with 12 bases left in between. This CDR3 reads CASSLVRGANNEQFF. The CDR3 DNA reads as TGTGCCAGCAGCTTGGTCAGGGGGGCGAACAATGAGCAGTTCTTC.

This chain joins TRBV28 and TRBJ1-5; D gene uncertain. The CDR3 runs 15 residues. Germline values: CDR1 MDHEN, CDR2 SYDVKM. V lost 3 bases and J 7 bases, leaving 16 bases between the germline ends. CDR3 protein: CASSFGLRGRQPQHF. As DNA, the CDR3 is TGTGCCAGCAGTTTTGGTTTGCGGGGTCGGCAGCCCCAGCATTTT.

The CDR3 region is CASSQTSNPETQYF. CDR3 DNA: TGTGCCAGCAGCCAGACTAGTAATCCAGAGACCCAGTACTTC. The chain is built from TRBV7-2 and TRBJ2-5; D may be TRBD2 (6 bases). Germline V lookup: CDR1 SGHTA, CDR2 FQGNSA. Trimming removed 5 bases from V and 4 bases from J, with 14 bases in between. The CDR3 has 14 residues.

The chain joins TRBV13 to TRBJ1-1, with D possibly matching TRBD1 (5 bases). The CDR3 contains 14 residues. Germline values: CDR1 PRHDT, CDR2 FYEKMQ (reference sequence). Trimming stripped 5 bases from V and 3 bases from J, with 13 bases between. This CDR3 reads CASSPRTGYTEAFF. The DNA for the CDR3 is TGTGCCAGCAGCCCTAGAACAGGATACACTGAAGCTTTCTTT.

The CDR3 is CASSEAVRGEVARGTDEKLFF. CDR3 coding DNA: TGTGCCAGCAGTGAAGCTGTTAGAGGCGAGGTTGCCCGAGGGACCGATGAAAAACTGTTTTTT. The chain couples TRBV6-1 to TRBJ1-4; TRBD1 might be the D (5 bases). The CDR3 is 21 amino acids. CDR1 MNHNS and CDR2 SASEGT come from the germline V gene. V was clipped by 0 bases and J by 6 bases, with 29 bases between them.

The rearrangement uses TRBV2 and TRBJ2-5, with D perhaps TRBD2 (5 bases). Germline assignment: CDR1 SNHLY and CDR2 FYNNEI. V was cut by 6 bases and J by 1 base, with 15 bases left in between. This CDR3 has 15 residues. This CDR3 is CASSRGGTAQETQYF. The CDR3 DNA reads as TGTGCCAGCAGCAGAGGAGGAACAGCCCAAGAGACCCAGTACTTC.